This TCR beta chain was sequenced for a study of blood T cell repertoires in COVID-19. On the study more broadly: The United States, Italy and Spain were the sources of the acute and convalescent COVID-19 samples.

Using immunoSEQ multiplex PCR, the repertoire was profiled, and TCRdb retains in-frame clones only, with some absent. The table lists under 200,000 clones, around 86% of them singletons, with 0.99% in the top ten. Germline CDR1 is LGHDT and CDR2 is YNNKEL (reference sequence). Between the trimmed V and J ends, which lost 1 base and 1 base, there was a span of 7 bases. This CDR3 is 15 amino acids long. The receptor was derived from a man aged 18-30 years with acute or convalescent COVID-19. The chain links TRBV3-1 (or the pseudogene TRBV3-2) to TRBJ2-2, with D uncertain. The source material was peripheral blood. For the CDR3, the DNA is TGTGCCAGCAGCCAAGTACAGCTGAACACCGGGGAGCTGTTTTTT. Translated, it gives CASSQVQLNTGELFF.